These 30 T cell receptor beta chains share one sample of origin, sequenced in a study of beta chain features in type 1 diabetes. Study results and limitations: Among all four CD4+ subsets, Type 1 diabetes patients had TCRB CDR3s that were moderately but significantly shorter.

All of the isolated RNA was reverse transcribed, so expressed TCRB transcripts were sequenced. The assay was immunoSEQ multiplex PCR, and TCRdb's table has in-frame clones only and misses some. The table has around 710,000 clones, over 10% seen once; the top ten hold around 0.12%. These TCRs' antigens remain unknown. Sequenced sample: naive CD4+ T cells from blood. The receptors come from a man under 40 with type 1 diabetes.

The rearrangement joins TRBV11-2 to TRBJ2-5; TRBD2 matches 10 bases. The length of the CDR3 is 15 residues. J lost 2 bases, V lost 4 bases, and 4 bases had no gene match. Germline V gene data show CDR1 as SGHAT and CDR2 as FQNNGV. DNA for the CDR3: TGTGCCAGCAGCTCACTAGCGGGGCATCAAGAGACCCAGTACTTC. It is translated as CASSSLAGHQETQYF. Using reference TRBV11-2 and TRBJ2-5 for the parts outside the CDR3, the full variable domain is EAGVAQSPRYKIIEKRQSVAFWCNPISGHATLYWYQQILGQGPKLLIQFQNNGVVDDSQLPKDRFSAERLKGVDSTLKIQPAKLEDSAVYLCASSSLAGHQETQYFGPGTRLLVL.

This clone was seen a single time. This chain uses TRBV6-5 with TRBJ1-2; D is perhaps TRBD1 (5 bases). Trimming removed 6 bases from V and 4 bases from J, with 9 bases in between. Germline assignment: CDR1 MNHEY and CDR2 SVGAGI. CDR3 length equals 12 residues. The CDR3 protein is CASSSDTYGYTF. CDR3 DNA sequence: TGTGCCAGCAGCTCGGACACCTATGGCTACACCTTC.

The chain employs TRBV30 and TRBJ2-7; D is unresolved. CDR1 GTSNPN and CDR2 SVGIG come from the germline V gene (reference sequence). V was pared by 3 bases and J by 1 base, with 7 bases between. The length of the CDR3 is 12 residues. Written as DNA, the CDR3 is TGTGCCTGGAGAGACATTTCCTACGAGCAGTACTTC. Translation: CAWRDISYEQYF.

This clone has just a few counts. V and J are TRBV5-6 and TRBJ1-2, with D maybe TRBD1 (6 bases). CDR3 length: 13 amino acids. The germline CDR1 and CDR2 sequences are SGHDT and YYEEEE. The V end lost 1 base, the J end lost 4 bases, and 8 bases lay between the germline ends. CDR3 sequence: CASSLLQGYGYTF. DNA for the CDR3: TGTGCCAGCAGCTTGCTACAGGGCTATGGCTACACCTTC.

Notes on this clone: The junction shows a germline mismatch at one end, possibly a read error. The V and J genes are TRBV14 and TRBJ2-6; possibly TRBD2 for D (5 bases). CDR1 is SGHDN and CDR2 is FVKESK in the germline V gene. This CDR3 is built from 15 residues. The CDR3: CARSQGGSGANVLTF. DNA for the CDR3: TGTGCCCGCAGCCAAGGAGGCTCCGGGGCCAACGTCCTGACTTTC. Supplemented by reference TRBV14 and TRBJ2-6, the full variable domain reads EAGVTQFPSHSVIEKGQTVTLRCDPISGHDNLYWYRRVMGKEIKFLLHFVKESKQDESGMPNNRFLAERTGGTYSTLKVQPAELEDSGVYFCARSQGGSGANVLTFGAGSRLTVL.

The chain recombines TRBV5-4 with TRBJ2-3, with D unclear. The CDR3 contains 14 residues. The germline gives CDR1 SGHNT, CDR2 YYREEE (reference sequence). V shed 1 base and J shed 0 bases, with 6 bases lying between them. DNA of the CDR3: TGTGCCAGCAGCTTGCCGGCCAGCACAGATACGCAGTATTTT. Protein product: CASSLPASTDTQYF.

This clone was seen only a few times. This sequence joins TRBV28 and TRBJ1-5; 7 bases fit TRBD1. Looked up from germline, CDR1 is MDHEN and CDR2 is SYDVKM. The CDR3 length is 14 residues. The trim removed 4 bases at V and 3 bases at J, leaving 3 bases unmatched. The CDR3 DNA reads as TGTGCCAGCAGTTCCGACAGGGTCAATCAGCCCCAGCATTTT. It translates to CASSSDRVNQPQHF.

The genes are TRBV6-1 and TRBJ1-2, with a possible D match to TRBD1 (6 bases). The CDR3 contains 14 residues. Germline-derived CDR1 and CDR2 are MNHNS and SASEGT. V lost 7 bases and J 4 bases, leaving 16 bases between the germline ends. DNA of the CDR3: TGTGCCAGCACCTCGGACAGCTCCGTCTATGGCTACACCTTC. Its translation: CASTSDSSVYGYTF.

V gene TRBV28 combines with J gene TRBJ1-2; D not resolved. CDR1 MDHEN and CDR2 SYDVKM come from the germline V gene. V was cut by 4 bases and J by 0 bases, with 15 bases left in between. The CDR3 covers 16 residues. For the CDR3, the DNA is TGTGCCAGCAGTTCGCCATTAGTGTATACTAACTATGGCTACACCTTC. Its protein product is CASSSPLVYTNYGYTF.

This chain uses TRBV2 with TRBJ1-5, with a tentative D call TRBD1 (5 bases). Germline V gene sequence: CDR1 SNHLY, CDR2 FYNNEI. V lost 7 bases, J lost 2 bases, and 9 bases lay in between. The CDR3 sequence is 13 residues long. CDR3 loop: CASKGQRNQPQHF. CDR3 DNA sequence: TGTGCCAGCAAGGGGCAGCGCAATCAGCCCCAGCATTTT.

There are a few counts of this clone. The V call is TRBV28, the J call TRBJ1-4; D is undetermined. V dropped 8 bases and J dropped 8 bases, with 12 bases sitting between them. Germline CDR1 MDHEN, CDR2 SYDVKM. The CDR3 runs to 12 residues. The CDR3 is CASGQLGEKLFF. The CDR3, as DNA: TGTGCCAGCGGCCAGCTGGGGGAAAAACTGTTTTTT.

As to this clone: One junction end disagrees with the germline gene, perhaps due to a read error. J is TRBJ2-5 and V is TRBV7-7; possible D gene TRBD1, 8 bases. Germline V gene lookup returns CDR1 SSHAT and CDR2 FNYEAQ (reference sequence). CDR3 size: 14 residues. The CDR3, as DNA: TGTGCTAGCAGCTTAACAGGGGGGGAAGAGACCCAGTACTTC. As protein: CASSLTGGEETQYF. The whole variable domain, remainder taken from reference TRBV7-7 and TRBJ2-5, is GAGVSQSPRYKVTKRGQDVTLRCDPISSHATLYWYQQALGQGPEFLTYFNYEAQPDKSGLPSDRFSAERPEGSISTLTIQRTEQRDSAMYRCASSLTGGEETQYFGPGTRLLVL.

The V gene is TRBV9, the J gene TRBJ2-7; 7 nucleotides align to TRBD2. The length of the CDR3 is 14 residues. Germline assignment: CDR1 SGDLS and CDR2 YYNGEE. J gave up 6 bases and V 1 base, and 7 bases lay outside the gene matches. CDR3 nucleotide sequence: TGTGCCAGCAGCGTAACTAGCGCGGGCGGCGAGCAGTACTTC. It encodes CASSVTSAGGEQYF.

The chain has TRBV11-2 and TRBJ2-5; 9 bases are a match to TRBD1. The germline V gene has CDR1 SGHAT and CDR2 FQNNGV. The CDR3 runs 16 residues. The ends lost 6 bases at V and 5 bases at J; junction bases unmatched: 13. This CDR3 is CASRSTGDRDRETQYF. CDR3 nucleotides: TGTGCCAGCAGATCGACGGGGGACAGGGATCGGGAGACCCAGTACTTC.

The chain links TRBV9 to TRBJ2-1, with 14 bases identical to TRBD2. This CDR3 comprises 16 residues. The V gene end was trimmed by 3 bases and the J gene end by 8 bases; junction bases not matched to a gene: 7. Germline CDR1 and CDR2: SGDLS and YYNGEE. The CDR3 DNA sequence: TGTGCCAGCAGCGCCATGGGACTAGCGGGGGTAGATGAGCAGTTCTTC. Translating gives CASSAMGLAGVDEQFF.

This clone was detected a few times. The V and J genes are TRBV5-1 and TRBJ2-7; D uncertain. The CDR3 runs 14 residues. The V gene's germline CDR1 is SGHRS and CDR2 YFSETQ. V lost 4 bases and J lost 3, with 14 bases in between. The CDR3 DNA sequence: TGCGCCAGCAGCCCGGACCCCGCAGGCTACGAGCAGTACTTC. Its translation: CASSPDPAGYEQYF. The full variable domain, completed using reference TRBV5-1 and TRBJ2-7, is KAGVTQTPRYLIKTRGQQVTLSCSPISGHRSVSWYQQTPGQGLQFLFEYFSETQRNKGNFPGRFSGRQFSNSRSEMNVSTLELGDSALYLCASSPDPAGYEQYFGPGTRLTVT.

This clone has just a few counts. J is TRBJ1-1 and V is TRBV5-1; 7 bases line up with TRBD1. V lost 4 bases to trimming and J lost 1 base; unmatched junction nucleotides: 4. The CDR3 has 14 amino acids. Per the germline V gene, CDR1 is SGHRS and CDR2 is YFSETQ. The CDR3 coding sequence is TGCGCCAGCAGCGTGGACAGGAAGAACACTGAAGCTTTCTTT. Its translation: CASSVDRKNTEAFF.

The gene calls are TRBV23-1 and TRBJ2-7; D tentatively fits TRBD1 or TRBD2 (5 bases each). TRBV23-1 is flagged as an ORF with uncertain function. Trimming pared 3 bases from V and 5 bases from J, leaving 14 bases between. The CDR3 totals 14 residues. CDR3 residues: CASSHAPGPHEQYF. In DNA form, the CDR3 reads TGCGCCAGCAGTCATGCACCGGGACCCCACGAGCAGTACTTC.

V usage is TRBV11-3 and J usage is TRBJ2-3; no firm D call. Between the trimmed V and J ends, which lost 1 base and 2 bases, there was a span of 4 bases. Germline V gene sequence: CDR1 SGHNT, CDR2 YENEEA. The CDR3 spans 13 residues. CDR3 residues: CASSLVPTDTQYF. The CDR3 DNA reads TGTGCCAGCAGCTTAGTACCCACAGATACGCAGTATTTT.

The sample holds a few counts of this clone. The sample has other DNA sequences that encode this CDR3 too. V and J are TRBV6-6 and TRBJ2-1; D gene ambiguous. Trimming pared 6 bases from V and 6 bases from J, leaving 9 bases between. The length of the CDR3 is 12 residues. CDR1 and CDR2 from the germline V gene are MNHNY and SVGAGI (reference sequence). CDR3: CASSPFRNEQFF. CDR3 in DNA: TGTGCCAGCAGCCCTTTCCGCAATGAGCAGTTCTTC.

A few counts support this clone. J is TRBJ2-3 and V is TRBV6-5; D might be TRBD1 (5 bases). V dropped 8 bases and J dropped 5 bases, with 11 bases sitting between them. CDR3 length: 12 residues. Germline CDR1 and CDR2: MNHEY and SVGAGI. CDR3 sequence: CASQGSEDTQYF. The CDR3 DNA reads as TGTGCCAGCCAGGGTTCAGAAGATACGCAGTATTTT.

Concerning this clone itself: This sample includes further DNA sequences coding for the same CDR3. The chain recombines TRBV5-1 with TRBJ1-2; D might be TRBD1 (5 bases). The CDR3 length is 13 residues. Germline-derived CDR1 and CDR2 are SGHRS and YFSETQ. V lost 0 bases, J lost 4 bases, and 7 bases lay in between. CDR3 sequence (DNA): TGCGCCAGCAGCTTGGCAGGGAGCTATGGCTACACCTTC. Amino acid sequence: CASSLAGSYGYTF.

The table lists this clone with a few counts. V and J are TRBV28 and TRBJ2-7, with D uncertain. V lost 8 bases and J 0 bases, leaving 14 bases between the germline ends. This CDR3 has 14 residues. Germline V gene lookup returns CDR1 MDHEN and CDR2 SYDVKM. DNA for the CDR3: TGTGCCAGCTACGGTACCTCCAGCTCCTACGAGCAGTACTTC. It yields the protein CASYGTSSSYEQYF.

The rearrangement joins TRBV29-1 to TRBJ1-2; 7 bases are a match to TRBD1. V lost 7 bases and J lost 4; bases outside the gene matches: 6. The length of the CDR3 is 12 residues. Germline V gene data show CDR1 as SQVTM and CDR2 as ANQGSEA. The CDR3 is CSARQGSYGYTF. The DNA for the CDR3 is TGCAGCGCGAGACAGGGATCCTATGGCTACACCTTC.

This clone came up a few times. The gene calls are TRBV6-5 and TRBJ1-5, with D unresolved. V was cut by 6 bases and J by 7 bases, with 13 bases left in between. CDR3 size: 13 residues. CDR1 and CDR2 (germline): MNHEY, SVGAGI. CDR3 region: CASSLGREQPQHF. CDR3 coding DNA: TGTGCCAGCAGCCTAGGACGGGAACAGCCCCAGCATTTT.

The CDR3 sequence: CASSLYGTSGSYEQYF. As DNA, the CDR3 is TGTGCCAGCAGTTTATATGGGACTAGCGGGTCCTACGAGCAGTACTTC. The V call is TRBV28, the J call TRBJ2-7; 12 bases map to TRBD2. CDR3 length: 16 residues. Per germline, CDR1 MDHEN and CDR2 SYDVKM. V lost 1 base, J lost 1 base, and 2 bases stayed unmatched.

The chain joins TRBV5-1 to TRBJ2-2, with a weak D call TRBD2 (6 bases). The germline gives CDR1 SGHRS, CDR2 YFSETQ. Trimming cost V 0 bases and J 4 bases, with 13 bases left between them. The length of the CDR3 is 16 residues. The CDR3 coding sequence is TGCGCCAGCAGCTTGGGGGTGACAGCGGGCACCGGGGAGCTGTTTTTT. Protein product: CASSLGVTAGTGELFF.

The rearrangement uses TRBV7-9 and TRBJ2-1; 8 nucleotides align to TRBD2. The CDR3 contains 12 residues. V lost 5 bases and J lost 10; bases outside the gene matches: 4. CDR1 and CDR2 (germline): SEHNR, FQNEAQ (reference sequence). The CDR3 DNA is TGTGCCAGCAGCGATAGCGGGACGGAGCAGTTCTTC. This gives the protein CASSDSGTEQFF.

This clone was seen more than once but under ten times. V and J are TRBV4-2 and TRBJ2-1; the D gene is possibly TRBD2 (5 bases). Trimming cost V 1 base and J 0 bases, with 19 bases left between them. The germline V gene has CDR1 LGHNA and CDR2 YNFKEQ. CDR3 length: 19 residues. CDR3 amino acids: CASSQGLGGGPRSYNEQFF. CDR3 in DNA: TGTGCCAGCAGCCAAGGGCTTGGCGGCGGGCCCCGCTCCTACAATGAGCAGTTCTTC.

This clone was recorded a few times. The gene calls are TRBV6-5 and TRBJ2-6, with D possibly being TRBD1 (6 bases). V lost 6 bases, J lost 2 bases, and 11 bases lay in between. The germline gives CDR1 MNHEY, CDR2 SVGAGI. The CDR3 contains 15 residues. CDR3 protein: CASRSGTTGANVLTF. The CDR3 nucleotides are TGTGCCAGCAGGAGTGGGACAACTGGGGCCAACGTCCTGACTTTC.